The rows below give T cell receptor beta chains drawn from one sample of a study of human T cells and chemical hapten exposure. TCRdb called the RACE reads again in MiXCR, with one record for every CDR3 protein. Among about 70,000 distinct CDR3 sequences listed, 8.5% were seen once. Sequences were derived from whole blood, sampled in connection with sensitization to the hapten diphenylcyclopropenone (DPC). These receptors originate from a woman aged 45-65 years with alopecia areata. Some clones in this sample may be carry-over from other donors' samples. CDR3s include the opening cysteine and the closing phenylalanine or tryptophan. A D gene is named only where the DNA matches it firmly. Only part of the rows carry a size: once, few, many, or a class if the clone is expanded.

D: NA
J: TRBJ1-5
size: few
V: TRBV7-2
CDR3: CASSWAGNQPQHF
DNA: TGTGCCAGCAGCTGGGCAGGGAATCAGCCCCAGCATTTT

D: TRBD2
J: TRBJ2-5
size: many
V: TRBV5-4
CDR3: CASSFDTAPSGETQYF
DNA: TGTGCCAGCAGCTTCGACACAGCGCCTAGCGGAGAGACCCAGTACTTC

D: NA
J: TRBJ2-7
size: few
V: TRBV20-1
CDR3: CSARSVNQGEQYF
DNA: TGCAGTGCTAGAAGCGTAAACCAGGGCGAGCAGTACTTC

D: NA
J: TRBJ1-5
size: NA
V: TRBV12-3/TRBV12-4
CDR3: CASNTPGAQPQHF
DNA: TGTGCCAGCAACACACCAGGGGCCCAGCCCCAGCATTTT

D: NA
J: TRBJ1-1
size: few
V: TRBV2
CDR3: CASTREGKAEAFF
DNA: TGTGCCAGCACCCGCGAGGGTAAGGCTGAAGCTTTCTTT

D: NA
J: TRBJ2-3
size: few
V: TRBV29-1
CDR3: CSVDWGRVADTQYF
DNA: TGCAGCGTTGATTGGGGGAGAGTAGCAGATACGCAGTATTTT

D: NA
J: TRBJ1-1
size: many
V: TRBV28
CDR3: CASSAPRRKAFF
DNA: TGTGCCAGCAGTGCCCCGCGGAGGAAAGCTTTCTTT

D: NA
J: TRBJ2-5
size: NA
V: TRBV28
CDR3: CASNEGGQETQYF
DNA: TGTGCCAGCAACGAGGGCGGACAAGAGACCCAGTACTTC

D: TRBD2
J: TRBJ2-3
size: NA
V: TRBV3-1
CDR3: CASSRGTSGKDTQYF
DNA: TGTGCCAGCAGCCGAGGGACTAGCGGGAAGGATACGCAGTATTTT

D: TRBD1
J: TRBJ2-3
size: few
V: TRBV29-1
CDR3: CSVEGDRGADTQYF
DNA: TGCAGCGTTGAAGGGGACAGGGGAGCAGATACGCAGTATTTT

D: TRBD1
J: TRBJ1-3
size: many
V: TRBV28
CDR3: CASTGDGNTIYF
DNA: TGTGCCAGTACAGGGGATGGAAACACCATATATTTT

D: NA
J: TRBJ2-6
size: NA
V: TRBV10-3
CDR3: CAIRADLGGANVLTF
DNA: TGTGCCATCAGGGCAGACTTGGGGGGGGCCAACGTCCTGACTTTC

D: NA
J: TRBJ2-1
size: many
V: TRBV20-1
CDR3: CSARFISNEQFF
DNA: TGCAGTGCTAGATTCATTAGCAATGAGCAGTTCTTC

D: TRBD1
J: TRBJ2-1
size: many
V: TRBV25-1
CDR3: CASGGTGTGAYNEQFF
DNA: TGTGCCAGCGGGGGAACCGGGACAGGGGCCTACAATGAGCAGTTCTTC

D: NA
J: TRBJ1-6
size: few
V: TRBV6-4
CDR3: CASSERQGNSPLHF
DNA: TGTGCCAGCAGTGAACGGCAGGGAAATTCACCCCTCCACTTT

D: NA
J: TRBJ2-6
size: few
V: TRBV28
CDR3: CASSSLRGGISGANVLTF
DNA: TGTGCCAGCAGTTCCCTCCGCGGGGGCATCTCTGGGGCCAACGTCCTGACTTTC

D: NA
J: TRBJ1-3
size: few
V: TRBV12-3/TRBV12-4
CDR3: CASSPRDRSTGNTIYF
DNA: TGTGCCAGCAGCCCCAGAGACAGGTCTACTGGAAACACCATATATTTT

D: NA
J: TRBJ2-2
size: few
V: TRBV6-5
CDR3: CASRYDRSNTGELFF
DNA: TGTGCCAGCAGATACGACAGATCGAACACCGGGGAGCTGTTTTTT

D: NA
J: TRBJ1-6
size: many
V: TRBV2
CDR3: CASSEESSYNSPLHF
DNA: TGTGCCAGCAGTGAAGAGTCCTCCTATAATTCACCCCTCCACTTT

D: TRBD1
J: TRBJ2-7
size: NA
V: TRBV29-1
CDR3: CSVEDGQGVDEQYF
DNA: TGCAGCGTTGAAGACGGACAGGGGGTGGACGAGCAGTACTTC

D: NA
J: TRBJ2-4
size: few
V: TRBV19
CDR3: CATRTSKNIQYF
DNA: TGTGCCACCCGGACATCTAAAAACATTCAGTACTTC

D: NA
J: TRBJ2-7
size: NA
V: TRBV5-6
CDR3: CASSLIRQRSYEQYF
DNA: TGTGCCAGCAGCTTAATCCGGCAGCGCTCCTACGAGCAGTACTTC

D: TRBD1
J: TRBJ2-5
size: many
V: TRBV28
CDR3: CASSLFSSGTGQETQYF
DNA: TGTGCCAGCAGTTTATTCTCCTCCGGGACAGGCCAAGAGACCCAGTACTTC

D: TRBD1
J: TRBJ2-7
size: NA
V: TRBV29-1
CDR3: CSVRDQDRYEQYF
DNA: TGCAGCGTCCGGGACCAGGACAGGTACGAGCAGTACTTC

D: NA
J: TRBJ1-1
size: many
V: TRBV3-1
CDR3: CASSLPGRLNTEAFF
DNA: TGTGCCAGCAGCCTTCCGGGACGGCTGAACACTGAAGCTTTCTTT

D: NA
J: TRBJ1-5
size: NA
V: TRBV4-2
CDR3: CASSQDRAPDQPQHF
DNA: TGTGCCAGCAGCCAAGATCGGGCCCCGGATCAGCCCCAGCATTTT

D: TRBD1
J: TRBJ1-1
size: few
V: TRBV4-3
CDR3: CASSQVQGGNTEAFF
DNA: TGCGCCAGCAGCCAAGTACAGGGGGGGAACACTGAAGCTTTCTTT

D: NA
J: TRBJ1-1
size: many
V: TRBV18
CDR3: CASSPLPQNTEAFF
DNA: TGTGCCAGCTCACCTCTACCTCAGAACACTGAAGCTTTCTTT

D: TRBD2
J: TRBJ2-2
size: few
V: TRBV7-2
CDR3: CASSLEAAGVITGELFF
DNA: TGTGCCAGCAGCTTAGAGGCAGCGGGAGTGATCACCGGGGAGCTGTTTTTT

D: NA
J: TRBJ2-7
size: few
V: TRBV28
CDR3: CASSLVGNSYEQYF
DNA: TGTGCCAGCAGTTTGGTGGGAAACTCCTACGAGCAGTACTTC

D: NA
J: TRBJ1-5
size: NA
V: TRBV15
CDR3: CATSTKAGGQFPGSSNQPQHF
DNA: TGTGCCACCAGCACCAAGGCTGGAGGACAGTTCCCGGGGTCTAGCAATCAGCCCCAGCATTTT

D: NA
J: TRBJ2-7
size: few
V: TRBV19
CDR3: CASRQGGSYEQYF
DNA: TGTGCCAGTAGACAGGGTGGATCCTACGAGCAGTACTTC

D: NA
J: TRBJ2-1
size: NA
V: TRBV18
CDR3: CASSPPGLVDEQFF
DNA: TGTGCCAGCTCACCGCCGGGACTTGTTGATGAGCAGTTCTTC

D: NA
J: TRBJ2-5
size: NA
V: TRBV7-9
CDR3: CASGRGLEETQYF
DNA: TGTGCCAGCGGCCGGGGTTTAGAAGAGACCCAGTACTTC

D: NA
J: TRBJ2-3
size: few
V: TRBV11-2
CDR3: CASSPTFGSARDTQYF
DNA: TGTGCCAGCAGCCCGACTTTTGGTAGCGCCAGAGATACGCAGTATTTT

D: NA
J: TRBJ1-6
size: few
V: TRBV27
CDR3: CASSYGPGDNSPLHF
DNA: TGTGCCAGCAGTTACGGGCCTGGAGATAATTCACCCCTCCACTTT

D: NA
J: TRBJ2-1
size: many
V: TRBV28
CDR3: CASSSIRAPRGTDYNEQFF
DNA: TGTGCCAGCAGTTCCATACGGGCTCCTCGCGGGACAGACTACAATGAGCAGTTCTTC

D: TRBD1
J: TRBJ2-6
size: NA
V: TRBV2
CDR3: CASKRDSPSGANVLTF
DNA: TGTGCCAGCAAACGGGACAGCCCCTCTGGGGCCAACGTCCTGACTTTC

D: NA
J: TRBJ1-6
size: many
V: TRBV20-1
CDR3: CSVVGLLNSPLHF
DNA: TGCAGTGTCGTGGGACTTCTTAATTCACCCCTCCACTTT